The entry below gives a single TCR beta chain sequence along with its context. This sample was included in a study of T cell responses to AZD1222 COVID-19 vaccine. V dropped 5 bases and J dropped 6 bases, with 16 bases sitting between them. Germline V CDR1 and CDR2: SNHLY, FYNNEI. This CDR3 contains 14 residues. TCRdb's copy holds only in-frame clones and misses some; the assay was immunoSEQ multiplex PCR. In the table there are roughly 150,000 clones, about 87% of which are singletons. This receptor was obtained from an adult who received the AZD1222 COVID-19 vaccine. The sample was peripheral blood, taken 28 days after the second AZD1222 dose. The chain recombines TRBV2 with TRBJ1-1; D is uncertain. CDR3 sequence reads: CASSWKREGAEAFF. The CDR3 DNA follows: TGTGCCAGCAGTTGGAAGCGGGAGGGTGCTGAAGCTTTCTTT. The variable domain in full, completed from reference TRBV2 and TRBJ1-1, reads EPEVTQTPSHQVTQMGQEVILRCVPISNHLYFYWYRQILGQKVEFLVSFYNNEISEKSEIFDDQFSVERPDGSNFTLKIRSTKLEDSAMYFCASSWKREGAEAFFGQGTRLTVV.